The 29 T cell receptor beta chains in this list originate from one sample, sequenced in a study of shared clonotypes between healthy human individuals. This table comes from immunoSEQ multiplex PCR, and its TCRdb copy is limited to in-frame clones, with some not included. The table includes hundreds of thousands of clones, around 78% detected once. Specimen: PBMCs. All receptors come from a woman aged 35 to 49 in good health. Some clones in this sample may be carry-over from other donors' samples.

Points on this clone: This may be a read error: a much more frequent sequence differs by one nucleotide. The sample carries other DNA sequences with the same CDR3. This chain links TRBV5-1 with TRBJ2-3; maybe TRBD2 (6 bases). CDR1 is SGHRS, CDR2 YFSETQ, per germline. The CDR3 length is 14 residues. V was pared by 2 bases and J by 2 bases, with 9 bases between. CDR3 nucleotide sequence: TGCGCCAGCAGCTTTAGCGGTTACACAGATACGCAGTATTTT. Translating it yields CASSFSGYTDTQYF.

The gene calls are TRBV18 and TRBJ2-1; 9 positions agree with TRBD2. Germline-derived CDR1 and CDR2 are KGHSH and LQKENI. V dropped 0 bases and J dropped 8; count of bases not matched to a gene: 2. The CDR3 totals 14 residues. CDR3 protein: CASSPPGLAYEQFF. The CDR3 region has the DNA TGTGCCAGCTCACCACCGGGACTAGCATATGAGCAGTTCTTC.

The table lists this clone with many counts. This sample includes further DNA sequences coding for the same CDR3. V and J are TRBV15 and TRBJ2-7; TRBD2 matches at 7 bases. Germline CDR1 and CDR2: LNHNV and YYDKDF (reference sequence). This CDR3 has 15 amino acids. V was clipped by 0 bases and J by 0 bases; unmatched bases: 2. The CDR3 loop reads CATSREGGSSYEQYF. The CDR3 DNA reads TGTGCCACCAGCAGAGAGGGAGGGAGCTCCTACGAGCAGTACTTC.

The rearrangement uses TRBV7-9 and TRBJ1-2, with D tentatively TRBD1 (6 bases). The CDR3 is 16 residues long. Trimming pared 5 bases from V and 0 bases from J, leaving 16 bases between. The germline CDR1 and CDR2 sequences are SEHNR and FQNEAQ (reference sequence). CDR3 amino acids: CASSPYRVPANYGYTF. The CDR3 DNA follows: TGTGCCAGCAGCCCCTACAGGGTACCGGCTAACTATGGCTACACCTTC.

This clone occurred many times. The same CDR3 is also encoded by other DNA sequences in this sample. V gene TRBV19 combines with J gene TRBJ2-1; D is unclear. The CDR3 is 13 residues long. CDR1 is LNHDA and CDR2 is SQIVND in the germline V gene (reference sequence). Between the trimmed V and J ends, which lost 1 base and 7 bases, there was a span of 8 bases. The CDR3: CASSIGSLNEQFF. For the CDR3, the DNA is TGTGCCAGTAGTATAGGCAGCTTGAATGAGCAGTTCTTC.

There are many counts of this clone. The chain recombines TRBV6-1 with TRBJ1-1; TRBD1 agrees at 9 bases. The V and J ends lost 3 bases and 8 bases, in that order; junction bases with no gene match: 10. CDR3 size: 15 residues. The germline CDR1 and CDR2 sequences are MNHNS and SASEGT. The CDR3 loop reads CASSERWDRVGEAFF. CDR3 coding DNA: TGTGCCAGCAGTGAGCGATGGGACAGGGTGGGGGAAGCTTTCTTT.

Worth noting for this clone: A read error is likely, as this CDR3 ends without the conserved phenylalanine or tryptophan. The V gene is TRBV28, the J gene TRBJ1-1, with 8 bases that match TRBD1. The length of the CDR3 is 11 residues. Losses at the gene ends were 7 bases for V and 11 bases for J; bases not matched to a gene: 6. Per the germline V gene, CDR1 is MDHEN and CDR2 is SYDVKM. CDR3 loop: CASTSDRGAFS. The CDR3 DNA reads TGTGCCAGCACATCCGACAGGGGTGCTTTCTCT.

V is TRBV28 and J is TRBJ2-1; TRBD2 agrees at 8 bases. The CDR3 runs to 15 residues. V dropped 7 bases and J dropped 9; count of bases not matched to a gene: 14. CDR1 is MDHEN and CDR2 is SYDVKM in the germline V gene. The CDR3 DNA is TGTGCCAGCAACTCACCCGGGACTAGTCCAAGTGAGCAGTTCTTC. This codes for CASNSPGTSPSEQFF.

The chain joins TRBV5-1 to TRBJ1-2; TRBD1 is a possible D gene (6 bases). Germline V gene lookup returns CDR1 SGHRS and CDR2 YFSETQ. The CDR3 extends over 13 amino acids. Trimming stripped 0 bases from V and 7 bases from J, with 10 bases between. The CDR3 loop is CASSLETGAGYTF. In DNA form, the CDR3 reads TGCGCCAGCAGCTTGGAGACAGGTGCTGGCTACACCTTC.

The chain couples TRBV29-1 to TRBJ2-7; D is unclear. Trimming took off 6 bases at V and 7 bases at J, with 13 bases between the two ends. The CDR3 consists of 11 residues. Per the germline V gene, CDR1 is SQVTM and CDR2 is ANQGSEA. CDR3 protein: CSVGARREQYF. In DNA form, the CDR3 reads TGCAGCGTCGGAGCTCGGCGGGAGCAGTACTTC.

The count of this clone is one. V and J are TRBV28 and TRBJ1-1; tentative D call: TRBD1 (5 bases). With 7 bases removed from V and 10 bases from J, the gap between germline ends came to 13 bases. The CDR3 has 11 residues. CDR1 and CDR2 (germline): MDHEN, SYDVKM. The CDR3 sequence is CASTGFLRAFF. CDR3 bases: TGTGCCAGCACAGGGTTCCTGCGAGCTTTCTTT.

Remarks on this clone: The same CDR3 arises from other DNA sequences in this sample as well. The rearrangement uses TRBV11-2 and TRBJ2-1; 14 nucleotides align to TRBD2. Losses at the gene ends were 7 bases for V and 7 bases for J; bases not matched to a gene: 6. Looked up from germline, CDR1 is SGHAT and CDR2 is FQNNGV. This CDR3 has 15 amino acids. CDR3 DNA sequence: TGTGCCAGCAACAAAGGACTAGCGGGAGGTAATGAGCAGTTCTTC. This translates into CASNKGLAGGNEQFF.

The chain links TRBV5-4 to TRBJ2-7; 11 bases line up with TRBD2. Trimming took 0 bases from V and 2 from J; bases not matched to a gene: 10. This CDR3 contains 18 residues. Germline V lookup: CDR1 SGHNT, CDR2 YYREEE (reference sequence). CDR3 in amino acids: CASSLATSGVPRAYEQYF. CDR3 nucleotide sequence: TGTGCCAGCAGCTTGGCGACTAGCGGGGTTCCTAGGGCCTACGAGCAGTACTTC. The whole variable domain, remainder taken from reference TRBV5-4 and TRBJ2-7, is ETGVTQSPTHLIKTRGQQVTLRCSSQSGHNTVSWYQQALGQGPQFIFQYYREEENGRGNFPPRFSGLQFPNYSSELNVNALELDDSALYLCASSLATSGVPRAYEQYFGPGTRLTVT.

V usage is TRBV11-2 and J usage is TRBJ1-5; 7 bases map to TRBD1. Germline loops: CDR1 SGHAT, CDR2 FQNNGV. The CDR3 has 15 amino acids. The ends lost 5 bases at V and 3 bases at J; junction bases unmatched: 7. CDR3 DNA sequence: TGTGCCAGCAGCGTAGGGGGACAGCTCAATCAGCCCCAGCATTTT. This codes for CASSVGGQLNQPQHF.

This chain uses TRBV7-6 with TRBJ2-7, with a weak D call TRBD2 (6 bases). CDR3 size: 15 residues. Germline values: CDR1 SGHVS, CDR2 FNYEAQ. Trimming removed 1 base from V and 1 base from J, with 11 bases in between. The CDR3 here is CASSLEAGTSYEQYF. CDR3 nucleotides: TGTGCCAGCAGCTTAGAGGCGGGAACATCCTACGAGCAGTACTTC.

The J gene is TRBJ2-2, the V gene TRBV5-5; 8 bases map to TRBD1. The trim removed 4 bases at V and 5 bases at J, leaving 7 bases unmatched. The CDR3 extends over 15 amino acids. CDR1 is SGHKS and CDR2 is YYEKEE in the germline V gene (reference sequence). DNA for the CDR3: TGTGCCAGCAGCCGTGGACAGGGTAGTACCGGGGAGCTGTTTTTT. This gives the protein CASSRGQGSTGELFF.

The chain couples TRBV7-8 to TRBJ2-7; TRBD2 aligns across 9 bases. CDR3 length equals 12 residues. With V trimmed by 10 bases and J by 2 bases, 3 bases remained unmatched. Germline V CDR1 and CDR2: SGHVS, FQNEAQ. CDR3 in amino acids: CATASGTYEQYF. CDR3 DNA sequence: TGTGCCACTGCTAGCGGGACCTACGAGCAGTACTTC.

The chain joins TRBV5-1 to TRBJ1-2; 7 nucleotides align to TRBD1. Trimming at V came to 2 bases and at J to 4 bases, leaving 2 bases not matched to a gene. Per the germline V gene, CDR1 is SGHRS and CDR2 is YFSETQ. The CDR3 extends over 13 amino acids. The CDR3 DNA is TGCGCCAGCAGCTTAAACAGGGGCTATGGCTACACCTTC. It yields the protein CASSLNRGYGYTF.

As for this clone: This sequence may be a read error, since a much larger clone differs from it by one base. The V and J genes are TRBV27 and TRBJ2-7, with TRBD1 matching 9 bases. The germline CDR1 and CDR2 sequences are MNHEY and SMNVEV (reference sequence). The CDR3 contains 15 residues. The CDR3 nucleotides read TGTACCAGCAGCCAGAAGCCGGGACAGGGCTACGAGCAGTACTTC. Residues: CTSSQKPGQGYEQYF.

The table lists this clone with a few counts. The chain uses TRBV27 and TRBJ2-1; D call uncertain. Trimming left V 6 bases short and J 4 bases short, with 10 bases between. This CDR3 has 13 amino acids. CDR1 is MNHEY and CDR2 is SMNVEV in the germline V gene (reference sequence). This CDR3 reads CASSPTLYNEQFF. CDR3 nucleotide sequence: TGTGCCAGCAGCCCTACCCTGTACAATGAGCAGTTCTTC.

This clone was counted once. The genes are TRBV7-9 and TRBJ2-2; 7 bases line up with TRBD1. Germline lookup yields CDR1 SEHNR and CDR2 FQNEAQ (reference sequence). This CDR3 comprises 15 residues. The V gene end was trimmed by 4 bases and the J gene end by 3 bases; junction bases not matched to a gene: 5. Here the CDR3 DNA reads TGTGCCAGCAGCTCTCTACAGGGGTACACCGGGGAGCTGTTTTTT. Translating it yields CASSSLQGYTGELFF.

The chain uses TRBV5-4 and TRBJ1-1, with 7 bases matching TRBD1. V dropped 5 bases and J dropped 5; count of bases not matched to a gene: 6. This CDR3 has 13 amino acids. Germline CDR1 SGHNT, CDR2 YYREEE (reference sequence). This CDR3 is CASSWAGGTEAFF. The CDR3 DNA reads as TGTGCCAGCAGTTGGGCAGGGGGAACTGAAGCTTTCTTT.

V usage is TRBV10-3 and J usage is TRBJ2-7; D gene uncertain. In germline, CDR1 is ENHRY, CDR2 SYGVKD. With 7 bases removed from V and 2 bases from J, the gap between germline ends came to 12 bases. This CDR3 spans 13 amino acids. This CDR3 reads CAITADGPYEQYF. The CDR3 DNA reads as TGTGCCATCACGGCGGACGGCCCCTACGAGCAGTACTTC.

This clone has just a few counts. V gene TRBV11-3 combines with J gene TRBJ2-1; the D gene could be TRBD1 or TRBD2 (5 bases each). This CDR3 has 13 residues. The germline gives CDR1 SGHNT, CDR2 YENEEA. V was cut by 1 base and J by 10 bases, with 11 bases left in between. CDR3 residues: CASSLGGVSEQFF. CDR3 nucleotide sequence: TGTGCCAGCAGCTTAGGAGGGGTATCCGAGCAGTTCTTC. The full variable domain, rest sourced from reference TRBV11-3 and TRBJ2-1, is EAGVVQSPRYKIIEKKQPVAFWCNPISGHNTLYWYLQNLGQGPELLIRYENEEAVDDSQLPKDRFSAERLKGVDSTLKIQPAELGDSAVYLCASSLGGVSEQFFGPGTRLTVL.

The gene calls are TRBV5-4 and TRBJ1-3, with a possible D match to TRBD1 (5 bases). The germline V gene encodes CDR1 SGHNT and CDR2 YYREEE (reference sequence). The CDR3 has 15 amino acids. With 1 base removed from V and 2 bases from J, the gap between germline ends came to 10 bases. This chain's CDR3 is CASSLKSGAGNTIYF. Written as DNA, the CDR3 is TGTGCCAGCAGCTTGAAATCGGGGGCTGGAAACACCATATATTTT.

The rearrangement joins TRBV6-5 to TRBJ1-5; 7 bases agree with TRBD1. Germline V gene lookup returns CDR1 MNHEY and CDR2 SVGAGI. V dropped 6 bases and J dropped 5; count of bases not matched to a gene: 7. The CDR3 runs 14 residues. The CDR3 DNA follows: TGTGCCAGCAGCCGCGGGACAGCTGATCAGCCCCAGCATTTT. This gives the protein CASSRGTADQPQHF.

The rearrangement links TRBV9 to TRBJ2-3; D is undetermined. Germline V gene data show CDR1 as SGDLS and CDR2 as YYNGEE. The CDR3 is 15 amino acids. The germline V and J ends were trimmed by 0 bases and 8 bases, with 16 bases remaining between them. CDR3 region: CASSVAHTGRVTQYF. CDR3 bases: TGTGCCAGCAGCGTAGCACATACCGGACGGGTTACGCAGTATTTT.

The chain is built from TRBV28 and TRBJ1-4; D not resolved. This CDR3 has 15 residues. V dropped 5 bases and J dropped 6 bases, with 16 bases sitting between them. CDR1 and CDR2 from the germline V gene are MDHEN and SYDVKM. CDR3 region: CASSLTSPTDEKLFF. In DNA, the CDR3 is TGTGCCAGCAGTCTCACTTCTCCGACGGATGAAAAACTGTTTTTT.

V gene TRBV9 combines with J gene TRBJ2-5; no clear D gene. Germline values: CDR1 SGDLS, CDR2 YYNGEE. Deletions cut 3 bases from V and 4 bases from J, with 16 bases between. The CDR3 has 15 amino acids. This CDR3 reads CASSARSYATETQYF. CDR3 bases: TGTGCCAGCAGCGCACGATCTTATGCCACAGAGACCCAGTACTTC.